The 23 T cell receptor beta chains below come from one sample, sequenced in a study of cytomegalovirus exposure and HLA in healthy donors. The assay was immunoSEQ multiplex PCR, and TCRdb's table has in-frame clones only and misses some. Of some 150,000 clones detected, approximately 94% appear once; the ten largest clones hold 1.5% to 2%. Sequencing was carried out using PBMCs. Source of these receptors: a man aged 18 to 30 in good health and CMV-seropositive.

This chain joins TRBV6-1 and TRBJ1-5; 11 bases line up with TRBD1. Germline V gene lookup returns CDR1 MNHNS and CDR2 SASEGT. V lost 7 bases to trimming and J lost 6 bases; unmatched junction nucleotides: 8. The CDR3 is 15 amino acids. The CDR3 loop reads CASTWTGGTSQPQHF. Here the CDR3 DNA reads TGTGCCAGCACCTGGACAGGGGGCACAAGTCAGCCCCAGCATTTT.

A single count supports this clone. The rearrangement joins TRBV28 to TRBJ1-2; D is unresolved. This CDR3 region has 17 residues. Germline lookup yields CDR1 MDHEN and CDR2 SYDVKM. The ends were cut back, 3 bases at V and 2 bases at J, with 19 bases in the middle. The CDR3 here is CASSFLVGGIPNYGYTF. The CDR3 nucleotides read TGTGCCAGCAGTTTTCTCGTGGGCGGGATCCCGAACTATGGCTACACCTTC.

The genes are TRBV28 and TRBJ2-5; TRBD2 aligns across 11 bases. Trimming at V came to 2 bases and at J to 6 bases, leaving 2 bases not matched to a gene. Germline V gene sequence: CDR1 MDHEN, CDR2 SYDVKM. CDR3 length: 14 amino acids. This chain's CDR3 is CASSLTSGSQTQYF. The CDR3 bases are TGTGCCAGCAGTTTAACTAGCGGGAGCCAGACCCAGTACTTC.

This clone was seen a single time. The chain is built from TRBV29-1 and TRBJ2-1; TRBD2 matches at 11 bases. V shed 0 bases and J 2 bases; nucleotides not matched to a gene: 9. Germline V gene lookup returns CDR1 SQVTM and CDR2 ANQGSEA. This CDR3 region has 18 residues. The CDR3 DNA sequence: TGCAGCGTTGAAGATCCGGCTAGCGGGGGGCCTGCCTACAATGAGCAGTTCTTC. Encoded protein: CSVEDPASGGPAYNEQFF.

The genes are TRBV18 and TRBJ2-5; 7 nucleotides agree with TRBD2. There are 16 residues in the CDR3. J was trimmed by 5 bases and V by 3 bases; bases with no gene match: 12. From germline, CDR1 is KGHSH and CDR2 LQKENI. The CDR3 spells CASSPRAAGDGETQYF. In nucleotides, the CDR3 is TGTGCCAGCTCACCCCGCGCTGCGGGAGACGGGGAGACCCAGTACTTC.

The CDR3 nucleotides are TGTGCCAGCAGCCGTCGGACAGGGAGTAGCACCGGGGAGCTGTTTTTT. It specifies CASSRRTGSSTGELFF. The chain is built from TRBV11-2 and TRBJ2-2, with TRBD1 matching over 8 bases. V gave up 5 bases and J gave up 4 bases; unmatched junction bases: 9. Germline V gene lookup returns CDR1 SGHAT and CDR2 FQNNGV. The CDR3 loop spans 16 amino acids.

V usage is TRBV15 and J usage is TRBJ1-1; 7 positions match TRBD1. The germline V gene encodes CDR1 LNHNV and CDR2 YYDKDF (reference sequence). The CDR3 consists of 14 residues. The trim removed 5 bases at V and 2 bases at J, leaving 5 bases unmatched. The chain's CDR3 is CATSPRTGNTEAFF. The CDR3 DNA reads TGTGCCACCAGCCCTCGGACAGGTAACACTGAAGCTTTCTTT. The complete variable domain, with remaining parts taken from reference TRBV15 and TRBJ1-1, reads DAMVIQNPRYQVTQFGKPVTLSCSQTLNHNVMYWYQQKSSQAPKLLFHYYDKDFNNEADTPDNFQSRRPNTSFCFLDIRSPGLGDTAMYLCATSPRTGNTEAFFGQGTRLTVV.

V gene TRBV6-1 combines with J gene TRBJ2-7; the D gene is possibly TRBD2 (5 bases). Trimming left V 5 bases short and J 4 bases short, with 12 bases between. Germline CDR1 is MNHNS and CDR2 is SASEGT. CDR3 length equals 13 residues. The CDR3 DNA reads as TGTGCCAGCAGTCCGGGATCCAATTACGAGCAGTACTTC. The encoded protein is CASSPGSNYEQYF.

CDR3 residues: CSVKGGDPEAFF. DNA of the CDR3: TGCAGCGTCAAGGGAGGGGACCCTGAAGCTTTCTTT. This chain joins TRBV29-1 and TRBJ1-1; D might be TRBD1 (5 bases). Trimming took 6 bases from V and 6 from J, leaving 14 bases between them. The V gene's germline CDR1 is SQVTM and CDR2 ANQGSEA. The CDR3 has 12 residues.

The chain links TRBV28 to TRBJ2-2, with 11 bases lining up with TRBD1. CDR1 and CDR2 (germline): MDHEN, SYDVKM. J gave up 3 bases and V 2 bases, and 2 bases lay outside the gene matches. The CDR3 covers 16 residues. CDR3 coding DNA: TGTGCCAGCAGTTTAACGGACAGGGGGCACACCGGGGAGCTGTTTTTT. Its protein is CASSLTDRGHTGELFF.

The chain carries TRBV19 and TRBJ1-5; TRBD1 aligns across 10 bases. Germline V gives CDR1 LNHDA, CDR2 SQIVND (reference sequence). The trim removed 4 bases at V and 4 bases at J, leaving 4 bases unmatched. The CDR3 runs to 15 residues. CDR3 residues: CASSTRTGGNQPQHF. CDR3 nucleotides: TGTGCCAGTAGTACCAGGACAGGGGGGAATCAGCCCCAGCATTTT.

The CDR3 DNA reads as TGCGCCAGCCGACAATTACAGGGGGCAGGGACCGGGGAGCTGTTTTTT. It encodes CASRQLQGAGTGELFF. The chain joins TRBV5-1 to TRBJ2-2; TRBD1 agrees at 9 bases. The CDR3 contains 16 residues. Germline lookup yields CDR1 SGHRS and CDR2 YFSETQ. After removal of 7 bases from V and 5 bases from J, the junction contained 12 bases not matched to a gene. The full variable domain, with the rest looked up from reference TRBV5-1 and TRBJ2-2, is KAGVTQTPRYLIKTRGQQVTLSCSPISGHRSVSWYQQTPGQGLQFLFEYFSETQRNKGNFPGRFSGRQFSNSRSEMNVSTLELGDSALYLCASRQLQGAGTGELFFGEGSRLTVL.

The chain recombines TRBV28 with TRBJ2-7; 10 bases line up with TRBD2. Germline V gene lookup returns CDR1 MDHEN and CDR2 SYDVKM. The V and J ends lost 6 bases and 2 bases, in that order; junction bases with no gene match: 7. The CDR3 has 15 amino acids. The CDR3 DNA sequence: TGTGCCAGCAGCCTACTAGCGGGAACACCCTACGAGCAGTACTTC. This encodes CASSLLAGTPYEQYF.

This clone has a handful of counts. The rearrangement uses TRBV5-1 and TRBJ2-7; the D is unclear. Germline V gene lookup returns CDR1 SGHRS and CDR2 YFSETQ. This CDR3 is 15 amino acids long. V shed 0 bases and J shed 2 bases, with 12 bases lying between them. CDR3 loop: CASSLASNHAYEQYF. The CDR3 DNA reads TGCGCCAGCAGCTTGGCCAGTAACCACGCCTACGAGCAGTACTTC.

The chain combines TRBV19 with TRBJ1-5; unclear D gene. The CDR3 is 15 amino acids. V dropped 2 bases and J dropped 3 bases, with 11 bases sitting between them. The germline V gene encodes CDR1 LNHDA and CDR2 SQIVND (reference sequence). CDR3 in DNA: TGTGCCAGTAGTATACGAGGGCCGAACAATCAGCCCCAGCATTTT. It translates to CASSIRGPNNQPQHF.

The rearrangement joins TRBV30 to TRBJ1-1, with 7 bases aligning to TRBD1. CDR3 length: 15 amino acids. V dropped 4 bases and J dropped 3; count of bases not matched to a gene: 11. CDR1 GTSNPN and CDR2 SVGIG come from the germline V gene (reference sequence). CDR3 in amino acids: CAWTDLGTEDTEAFF. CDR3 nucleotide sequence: TGTGCCTGGACCGACCTCGGGACAGAAGACACTGAAGCTTTCTTT.

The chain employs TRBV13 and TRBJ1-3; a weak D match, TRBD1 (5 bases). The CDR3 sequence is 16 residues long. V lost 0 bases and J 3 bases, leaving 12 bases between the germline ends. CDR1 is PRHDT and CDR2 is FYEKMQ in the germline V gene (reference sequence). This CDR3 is CASSLGTALYGNTIYF. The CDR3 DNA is TGTGCCAGCAGCTTAGGGACAGCCCTCTATGGAAACACCATATATTTT.

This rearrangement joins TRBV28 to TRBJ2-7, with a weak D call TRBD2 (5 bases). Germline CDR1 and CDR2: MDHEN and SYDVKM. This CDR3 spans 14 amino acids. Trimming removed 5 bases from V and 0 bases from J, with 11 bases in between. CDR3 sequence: CASSQGGLSYEQYF. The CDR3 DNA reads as TGTGCCAGCAGTCAAGGAGGCCTCTCCTACGAGCAGTACTTC.

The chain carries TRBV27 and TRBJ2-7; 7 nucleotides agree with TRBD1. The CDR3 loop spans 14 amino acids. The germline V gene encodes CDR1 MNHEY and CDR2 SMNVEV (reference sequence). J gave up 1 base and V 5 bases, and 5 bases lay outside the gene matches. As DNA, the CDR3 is TGTGCCAGCAGTGCCACAGGGGTTTCCTACGAGCAGTACTTC. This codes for CASSATGVSYEQYF.

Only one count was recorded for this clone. For the CDR3, the DNA is TGTGCCAGCAGCGTAGAACCGGGAGGGGAGGAGCAGTTCTTC. Its translation: CASSVEPGGEEQFF. The J gene is TRBJ2-1, the V gene TRBV9; 8 bases fit TRBD2. The CDR3 extends over 14 amino acids. Looked up from germline, CDR1 is SGDLS and CDR2 is YYNGEE. The V segment lost 0 bases and the J segment 10 bases; nucleotides outside the gene matches: 6.

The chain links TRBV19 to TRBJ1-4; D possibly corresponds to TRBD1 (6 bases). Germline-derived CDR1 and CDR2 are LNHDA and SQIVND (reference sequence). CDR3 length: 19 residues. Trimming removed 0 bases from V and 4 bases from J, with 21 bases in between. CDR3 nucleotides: TGTGCCAGTAGTATAGATCCGGCAGGGGACCGTTTGCTTAATGAAAAACTGTTTTTT. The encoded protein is CASSIDPAGDRLLNEKLFF.

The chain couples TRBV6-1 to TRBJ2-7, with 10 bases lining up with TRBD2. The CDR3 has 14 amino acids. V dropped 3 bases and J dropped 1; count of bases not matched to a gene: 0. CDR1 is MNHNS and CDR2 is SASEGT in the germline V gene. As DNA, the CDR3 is TGTGCCAGCAGTGAGACTAGCGGGTCCTACGAGCAGTACTTC. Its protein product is CASSETSGSYEQYF.

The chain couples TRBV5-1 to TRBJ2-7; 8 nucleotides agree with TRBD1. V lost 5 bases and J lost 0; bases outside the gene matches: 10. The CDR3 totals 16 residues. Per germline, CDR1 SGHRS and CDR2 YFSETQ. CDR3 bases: TGCGCCAGCAGTTTGATCGGGACAGGCAACTCCTACGAGCAGTACTTC. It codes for CASSLIGTGNSYEQYF.